The 7 T cell receptor beta chains listed next were all sequenced from one sample in a study of blood T cells in healthy people across ages. Together with a sample-barcoded 5' primer, a J-beta primer mix was included in a second PCR lasting about 6 to 11 cycles. TCRdb called the 5' RACE reads again in MiXCR, with one record for every CDR3 protein. Of 600,000 to 1,000,000 distinct CDR3 sequences listed, 55% to 70% are singletons. Sequenced input: blood. Receptors were obtained from a man aged 25 to 40 in good health.

The V gene is TRBV6-1, the J gene TRBJ1-6; possible D gene TRBD1, 5 bases. The CDR3 is made up of 12 amino acids. Trimming took off 0 bases at V and 17 bases at J, with 11 bases between the two ends. Germline loops: CDR1 MNHNS, CDR2 SASEGT. The CDR3 sequence is CASSEAIGAVHF. Here the CDR3 DNA reads TGTGCCAGCAGTGAAGCAATTGGGGCCGTCCACTTT.

In its sample, this clonotype was seen many times. V is TRBV4-3 and J is TRBJ2-7, with 12 bases aligning to TRBD1. The J segment lost 6 bases and the V segment lost 1 base, leaving 7 bases of the junction unmatched. The CDR3 has 16 residues. CDR1 is LGHNA and CDR2 is YSLEER in the germline V gene. CDR3 region: CASSQVIGTGGLEQYF. In nucleotides, the CDR3 is TGCGCCAGCAGCCAAGTGATAGGGACAGGGGGCCTCGAGCAGTACTTC.

The chain links TRBV9 to TRBJ2-1; TRBD2 might be the D (5 bases). The CDR3 sequence is 16 residues long. Germline V CDR1 and CDR2: SGDLS, YYNGEE. V was clipped by 0 bases and J by 0 bases, with 10 bases between them. The CDR3 reads CASSVARLASYNEQFF. The CDR3 nucleotides read TGTGCCAGCAGCGTAGCTCGCCTAGCCTCCTACAATGAGCAGTTCTTC.

This clonotype was seen at least ten times. The chain combines TRBV27 with TRBJ2-5; TRBD1 matches at 10 bases. Germline lookup yields CDR1 MNHEY and CDR2 SMNVEV (reference sequence). V trimming: 4 bases; J trimming: 4 bases; junction bases outside the gene matches: 9. The CDR3 totals 16 residues. DNA for the CDR3: TGTGCCAGCAGTTCTATGACAGGGGGCTTGAGAGAGACCCAGTACTTC. Residues: CASSSMTGGLRETQYF.

This clonotype was picked up a small number of times. This chain links TRBV2 with TRBJ2-5; 10 bases are a match to TRBD1. V shed 7 bases, J shed 5 bases, and the junction held 10 bases outside the gene matches. Germline CDR1 reads SNHLY; CDR2 reads FYNNEI. The CDR3 runs to 15 residues. This chain's CDR3 is CASNSRTGGSETQYF. DNA of the CDR3: TGTGCCAGCAATTCCAGGACAGGGGGGTCGGAGACCCAGTACTTC.

This chain uses TRBV25-1 with TRBJ2-1; no firm D call. From germline, CDR1 is MGHDK and CDR2 SYGVNS. Trimming pared 1 base from V and 6 bases from J, leaving 10 bases between. CDR3 size: 14 residues. The CDR3 DNA sequence: TGTGCCAGCAGTGAATTTTCCCCCCGCAATGAGCAGTTCTTC. This codes for CASSEFSPRNEQFF.

In its sample, this clonotype was seen a few times. The J gene is TRBJ1-5, the V gene TRBV12-3 or TRBV12-4; TRBD1 aligns across 9 bases. The J segment lost 5 bases and the V segment lost 5 bases, leaving 4 bases of the junction unmatched. This CDR3 spans 14 amino acids. Here the CDR3 DNA reads TGTGCCAGCAGTCAGGACAGGGGAGATCAGCCCCAGCATTTT. Residues: CASSQDRGDQPQHF.